Below, 10 T cell receptor beta chains from the same sample are listed, as sequenced in a study of regulatory T cells in long-lasting Graves disease. iRepertoire HTBI primers and Arm-PCR of CDR3 regions built TCR beta libraries. TCRdb redid the calling of the multiplex PCR reads with MiXCR, one entry per CDR3 protein. The sample yields 300,000 to 450,000 distinct CDR3 sequences, around 16% seen once. Stated time point: newly diagnosed GD, antithyroid drugs for less than 3 months. TCR sequences were obtained from RNA taken from PBMCs. The starting material was peripheral blood mononuclear cells (PBMCs), obtained at new diagnosis, from a patient treated with antithyroid drugs. These TCRs come from a female donor with Graves disease.

Many counts were recorded for this clonotype. The chain is built from TRBV13 and TRBJ2-4; 8 nucleotides match TRBD1. V lost 2 bases, J lost 5 bases, and 11 bases stayed unmatched. The CDR3 is 17 residues long. In germline, CDR1 is PRHDT, CDR2 FYEKMQ (reference sequence). CDR3 nucleotides: TGTGCCAGCAGCTTACGCCTAGCCAGGGGGCGCGAAAACATTCAGTACTTC. Its protein product is CASSLRLARGRENIQYF. The whole variable domain, filled in from reference TRBV13 and TRBJ2-4, reads AAGVIQSPRHLIKEKRETATLKCYPIPRHDTVYWYQQGPGQDPQFLISFYEKMQSDKGSIPDRFSAQQFSDYHSELNMSSLELGDSALYFCASSLRLARGRENIQYFGAGTRLSVL.

This chain connects TRBV5-1 to TRBJ2-2, with 10 bases lining up with TRBD1. The CDR3 runs 17 residues. V shed 0 bases and J 7 bases; nucleotides not matched to a gene: 9. From germline, CDR1 is SGHRS and CDR2 YFSETQ. CDR3: CASSLAGQGGFSGELFF. For the CDR3, the DNA is TGCGCCAGCAGCTTGGCCGGACAGGGGGGTTTCAGCGGGGAGCTGTTTTTT.

This clonotype was found a few times. The V and J genes are TRBV7-3 and TRBJ2-3, with TRBD1 identical over 9 bases. The trim removed 5 bases at V and 4 bases at J, leaving 7 bases unmatched. Germline CDR1 reads SGHTA; CDR2 reads FQGTGA. CDR3 length: 15 amino acids. CDR3 nucleotides: TGTGCCAGCAGCCAAGCCGGGACAGGGCCAGATACGCAGTATTTT. It codes for CASSQAGTGPDTQYF.

This clonotype was seen only a few times. The CDR3 spells CATHSLNTEAFF. The CDR3 nucleotides read TGTGCCACTCACAGTTTGAACACTGAAGCTTTCTTT. V is TRBV5-4 and J is TRBJ1-1; D gene unclear. The CDR3 is 12 amino acids. V was trimmed by 9 bases and J by 0 bases, leaving 9 bases between them. CDR1 and CDR2 (germline): SGHNT, YYREEE (reference sequence).

This clonotype was counted many times. This chain connects TRBV6-2 or TRBV6-3 to TRBJ1-2; a weak D match, TRBD1 (6 bases). V was pared by 8 bases and J by 14 bases, with 24 bases between. Germline V gene sequence: CDR1 MNHEY, CDR2 SVGEGT. This CDR3 is 13 amino acids long. The CDR3 DNA reads as TGTGCCAGCCGTTCCGGGAGTGCTAGAGGGGGGACCTTC. Translating it yields CASRSGSARGGTF.

This rearrangement joins TRBV5-1 to TRBJ2-1; 11 positions match TRBD2. The ends lost 2 bases at V and 8 bases at J; junction bases unmatched: 3. Germline V gives CDR1 SGHRS, CDR2 YFSETQ. This CDR3 region has 14 residues. The CDR3 sequence: CASSLLAGAHEQFF. CDR3 nucleotides: TGCGCCAGCAGCTTACTAGCGGGAGCACATGAGCAGTTCTTC.

The chain employs TRBV14 and TRBJ2-1; D is ambiguous. The CDR3 has 13 amino acids. The ends were cut back, 4 bases at V and 6 bases at J, with 10 bases in the middle. Per germline, CDR1 SGHDN and CDR2 FVKESK. The CDR3 region is CASSPYHINEQFF. CDR3 nucleotides: TGTGCCAGCAGCCCGTATCACATCAATGAGCAGTTCTTC.

This chain joins TRBV2 and TRBJ1-5; D is ambiguous. Germline CDR1 SNHLY, CDR2 FYNNEI. The V end lost 4 bases, the J end lost 0 bases, and 10 bases lay between the germline ends. The CDR3 spans 15 residues. Here the CDR3 DNA reads TGTGCCAGCAGTGTTGGCCGGATTAGCAATCAGCCCCAGCATTTT. Translation: CASSVGRISNQPQHF.

This clonotype was picked up many times. The V and J genes are TRBV7-9 and TRBJ1-1; D perhaps matches TRBD1 (6 bases). The CDR3 contains 17 residues. V gave up 5 bases and J gave up 1 base, with 20 bases separating them. Germline CDR1 SEHNR, CDR2 FQNEAQ (reference sequence). The CDR3 reads CASSHPPNRVGNTEAFF. The CDR3 bases are TGTGCCAGCAGCCACCCCCCGAACAGGGTCGGGAACACTGAAGCTTTCTTT.

In this sample, this clonotype turned up many times. The chain combines TRBV9 with TRBJ2-3, with a possible D match to TRBD2 (5 bases). Trimming took 3 bases from V and 0 from J, leaving 8 bases between them. The germline gives CDR1 SGDLS, CDR2 YYNGEE. The CDR3 totals 14 residues. The chain's CDR3 is CASSASGSTDTQYF. The CDR3 DNA reads as TGTGCCAGCAGCGCGAGCGGAAGCACAGATACGCAGTATTTT. Full variable domain (missing parts from reference TRBV9 and TRBJ2-3): DSGVTQTPKHLITATGQRVTLRCSPRSGDLSVYWYQQSLDQGLQFLIQYYNGEERAKGNILERFSAQQFPDLHSELNLSSLELGDSALYFCASSASGSTDTQYFGPGTRLTVL.